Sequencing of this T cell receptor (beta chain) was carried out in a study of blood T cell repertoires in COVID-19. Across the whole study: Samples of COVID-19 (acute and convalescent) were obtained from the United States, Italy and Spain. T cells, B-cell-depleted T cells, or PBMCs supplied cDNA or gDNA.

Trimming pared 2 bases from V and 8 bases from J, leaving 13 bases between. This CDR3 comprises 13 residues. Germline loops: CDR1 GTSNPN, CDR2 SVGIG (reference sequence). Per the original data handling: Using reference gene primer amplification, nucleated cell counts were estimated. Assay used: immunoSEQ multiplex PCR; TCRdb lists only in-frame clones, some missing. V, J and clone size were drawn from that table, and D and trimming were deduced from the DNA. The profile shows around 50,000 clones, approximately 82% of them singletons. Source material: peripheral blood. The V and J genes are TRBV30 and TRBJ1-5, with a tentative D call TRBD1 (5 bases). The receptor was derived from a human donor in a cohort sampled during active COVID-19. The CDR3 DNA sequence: TGTGCCTGGAGTATGGCAGGGAAGGAGCCCCAGCATTTT. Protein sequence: CAWSMAGKEPQHF.